This is a list of T cell receptor beta chains from one sample in a study of cytotoxic CD8 clonotypes in ibrutinib-treated CLL. Using immunoSEQ multiplex PCR, the repertoire was profiled, and TCRdb retains in-frame clones only, with some absent. The data show 100,000 to 150,000 clones, roughly 88% seen once. The sequences come from PBMCs, collected after 24 months of ibrutinib treatment. The receptors shown here come from a human donor with chronic lymphocytic leukemia. Each CDR3 is given with its conserved first and last residue.

j_call: TRBJ2-4; cdr3_length: 16; v_call: TRBV11-1; cdr3_aa: CASSFLLGGTKNIQYF
j_call: TRBJ2-3; cdr3_length: 15; v_call: TRBV18; cdr3_aa: CASSPQGAGGDTQYF
j_call: TRBJ1-5; cdr3_length: 17; v_call: TRBV27; cdr3_aa: CASSSTPGQGSNQPQHF
j_call: TRBJ1-5; cdr3_length: 12; v_call: TRBV14; cdr3_aa: CASSQGNQPQHF
j_call: TRBJ2-3; cdr3_length: 17; v_call: TRBV27; cdr3_aa: CASSLPDRITSTDTQYF
j_call: TRBJ1-4; cdr3_length: 16; v_call: TRBV6-5; cdr3_aa: CASSYSSGRTNEKLFF
j_call: TRBJ2-3; cdr3_length: 19; v_call: TRBV15; cdr3_aa: CATSRGGGQATSSTDTQYF
j_call: TRBJ2-1; cdr3_length: 20; v_call: TRBV27; cdr3_aa: CASSSETGVNWSGSLYEQFF
j_call: TRBJ1-1; cdr3_length: 12; v_call: TRBV5-8; cdr3_aa: CASSLSGAWAFF
j_call: TRBJ2-1; cdr3_length: 15; v_call: TRBV27; cdr3_aa: CASSLRTSGFNEQFF
j_call: TRBJ2-1; cdr3_length: 15; v_call: TRBV13; cdr3_aa: CASAQYGTALNEQFF
j_call: TRBJ2-4; cdr3_length: 16; v_call: TRBV18; cdr3_aa: CASSLTPGRAKNIQYF
j_call: TRBJ2-7; cdr3_length: 16; v_call: TRBV6-5; cdr3_aa: CASSYVGGQGGYEQYF
j_call: TRBJ2-7; cdr3_length: 15; v_call: TRBV27; cdr3_aa: CASSPLGRGGYEQYF
j_call: TRBJ2-5; cdr3_length: 14; v_call: TRBV5-4; cdr3_aa: CASSATSGQETQYF
j_call: TRBJ2-3; cdr3_length: 15; v_call: TRBV7-9; cdr3_aa: CASSTLGQSTDTQYF
j_call: TRBJ1-1; cdr3_length: 14; v_call: TRBV13; cdr3_aa: CASSSGTGAEEAFF
j_call: TRBJ2-5; cdr3_length: 13; v_call: TRBV7-3; cdr3_aa: CASSKTGLETQYF
j_call: TRBJ1-2; cdr3_length: 15; v_call: TRBV14; cdr3_aa: CASSRQGLNPIGYTF
j_call: TRBJ1-2; cdr3_length: 13; v_call: TRBV27; cdr3_aa: CASSQQGEGGYTF
j_call: TRBJ1-2; cdr3_length: 13; v_call: TRBV7-2; cdr3_aa: CASSLDRVGGYTF